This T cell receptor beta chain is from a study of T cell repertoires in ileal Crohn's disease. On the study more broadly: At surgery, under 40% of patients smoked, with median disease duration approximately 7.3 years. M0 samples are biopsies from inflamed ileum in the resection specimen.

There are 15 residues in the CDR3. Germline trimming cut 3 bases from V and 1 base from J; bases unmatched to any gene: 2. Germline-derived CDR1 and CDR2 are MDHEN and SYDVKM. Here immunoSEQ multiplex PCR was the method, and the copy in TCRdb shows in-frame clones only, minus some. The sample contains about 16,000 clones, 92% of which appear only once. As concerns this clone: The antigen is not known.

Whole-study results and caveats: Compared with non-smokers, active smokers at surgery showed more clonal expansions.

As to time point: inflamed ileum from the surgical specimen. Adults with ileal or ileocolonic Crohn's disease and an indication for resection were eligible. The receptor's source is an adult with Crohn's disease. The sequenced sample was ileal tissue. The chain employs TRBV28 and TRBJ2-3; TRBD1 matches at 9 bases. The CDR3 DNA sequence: TGTGCCAGCAGTTTGAGGACAGGGGGCACAGATACGCAGTATTTT. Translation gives CASSLRTGGTDTQYF.